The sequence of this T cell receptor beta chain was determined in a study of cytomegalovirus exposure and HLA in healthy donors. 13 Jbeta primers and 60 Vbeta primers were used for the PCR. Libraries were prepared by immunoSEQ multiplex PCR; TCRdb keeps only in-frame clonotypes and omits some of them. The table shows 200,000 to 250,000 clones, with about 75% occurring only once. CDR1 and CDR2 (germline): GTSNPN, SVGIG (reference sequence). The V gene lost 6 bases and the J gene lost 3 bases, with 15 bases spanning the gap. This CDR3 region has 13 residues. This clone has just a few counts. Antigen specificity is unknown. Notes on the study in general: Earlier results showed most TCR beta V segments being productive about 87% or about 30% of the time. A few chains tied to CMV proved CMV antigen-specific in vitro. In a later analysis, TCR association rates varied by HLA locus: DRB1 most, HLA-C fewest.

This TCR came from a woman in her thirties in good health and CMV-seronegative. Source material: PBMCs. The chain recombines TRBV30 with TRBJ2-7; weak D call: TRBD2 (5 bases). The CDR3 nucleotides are TGTGCCTGTAATCTAGCATCAGTCTACGAGCAGTACTTC. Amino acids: CACNLASVYEQYF.